Presented here are 4 T cell receptor beta chains from one specimen sequenced in a study of blood T cell repertoires in COVID-19. Using immunoSEQ multiplex PCR, the repertoire was profiled, and TCRdb retains in-frame clones only, with some absent. The sample lists about 230,000 clones, over 70% occurring once. The sequenced material came from peripheral blood. The receptor source for this set is a man aged 40-55 years with acute or convalescent COVID-19.

The chain is built from TRBV5-1 and TRBJ1-1, with 12 bases matching TRBD1. Trimming took 2 bases from V and 5 from J; bases not matched to a gene: 4. Germline CDR1 and CDR2: SGHRS and YFSETQ. There are 15 residues in the CDR3. The CDR3 bases are TGCGCCAGCAGCTTAGGGACAGGGGGCGAGACTGAAGCTTTCTTT. Protein: CASSLGTGGETEAFF.

The chain combines TRBV5-4 with TRBJ2-3; TRBD2 matches 9 bases. Germline V CDR1 and CDR2: SGHNT, YYREEE (reference sequence). There are 17 residues in the CDR3. V lost 0 bases and J lost 2; bases outside the gene matches: 7. CDR3 loop: CASSLDRAGGITDTQYF. The CDR3 region has the DNA TGTGCCAGCAGCTTGGATCGAGCGGGAGGTATCACAGATACGCAGTATTTT.

The rearrangement links TRBV10-3 to TRBJ1-2; D unresolved. V lost 3 bases and J 10 bases, leaving 9 bases between the germline ends. CDR1 is ENHRY, CDR2 SYGVKD, per germline. The length of the CDR3 is 11 residues. The CDR3 sequence: CAISDQVDYTF. The CDR3 region has the DNA TGTGCCATCAGTGACCAGGTCGACTACACCTTC.

The chain carries TRBV4-1 and TRBJ1-3, with 7 positions matching TRBD1. J lost 4 bases, V lost 4 bases, and 16 bases had no gene match. CDR1 is MGHRA and CDR2 is YSYEKL in the germline V gene. The length of the CDR3 is 18 residues. CDR3 in DNA: TGCGCCAGCAGCCGAATTTTCCGGGACAGAGAAAAAGGAAACACCATATATTTT. Residues: CASSRIFRDREKGNTIYF.